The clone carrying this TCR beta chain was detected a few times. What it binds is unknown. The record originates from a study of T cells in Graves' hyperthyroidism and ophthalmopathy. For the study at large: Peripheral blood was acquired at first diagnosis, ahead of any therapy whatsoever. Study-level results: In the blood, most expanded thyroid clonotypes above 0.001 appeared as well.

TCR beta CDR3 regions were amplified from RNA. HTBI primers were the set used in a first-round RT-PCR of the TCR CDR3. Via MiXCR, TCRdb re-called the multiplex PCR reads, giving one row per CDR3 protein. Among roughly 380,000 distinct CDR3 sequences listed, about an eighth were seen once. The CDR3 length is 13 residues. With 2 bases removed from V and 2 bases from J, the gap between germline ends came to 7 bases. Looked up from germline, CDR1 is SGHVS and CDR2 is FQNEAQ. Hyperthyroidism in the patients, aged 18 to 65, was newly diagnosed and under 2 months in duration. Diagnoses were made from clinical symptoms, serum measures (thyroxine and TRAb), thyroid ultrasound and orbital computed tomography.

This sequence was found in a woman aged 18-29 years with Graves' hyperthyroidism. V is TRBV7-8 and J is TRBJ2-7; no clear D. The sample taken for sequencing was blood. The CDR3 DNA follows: TGTGCCAGCAGCTTAAATGGAGCCTACGAGCAGTACTTC. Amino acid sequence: CASSLNGAYEQYF.